This T cell receptor (beta chain) is drawn from a study of T cells in localized non-small cell lung cancer. Study-wide results and limits: Sequencing, confined to only one tumor region, leaves heterogeneity possible. Uninvolved adjacent lung showed peak T cell clonality, exceeding tumor. Among the top 100 tumor clones, a median roughly 57 appeared in adjacent lung.

The table came from immunoSEQ multiplex PCR; TCRdb's copy has only in-frame clones and leaves some out. Of roughly 90,000 clones listed, around 90% were seen once; the top ten hold approximately 4%. The sample holds one count of this clone. What it binds is not known. The sample consisted of PBMCs, taken before any cancer treatment. The sequence derives from a woman aged 40 to 75 with stage II squamous cell lung carcinoma.

CDR3 DNA: TGTGCCAGCAGCTTTCGACAGGGGGTAAGGAATGAGCAGTTCTTC. Translation: CASSFRQGVRNEQFF. The rearrangement uses TRBV27 and TRBJ2-1, with TRBD1 matching over 9 bases. The CDR3 contains 15 residues. J was trimmed by 7 bases and V by 6 bases; bases with no gene match: 10. Germline CDR1 is MNHEY and CDR2 is SMNVEV (reference sequence).